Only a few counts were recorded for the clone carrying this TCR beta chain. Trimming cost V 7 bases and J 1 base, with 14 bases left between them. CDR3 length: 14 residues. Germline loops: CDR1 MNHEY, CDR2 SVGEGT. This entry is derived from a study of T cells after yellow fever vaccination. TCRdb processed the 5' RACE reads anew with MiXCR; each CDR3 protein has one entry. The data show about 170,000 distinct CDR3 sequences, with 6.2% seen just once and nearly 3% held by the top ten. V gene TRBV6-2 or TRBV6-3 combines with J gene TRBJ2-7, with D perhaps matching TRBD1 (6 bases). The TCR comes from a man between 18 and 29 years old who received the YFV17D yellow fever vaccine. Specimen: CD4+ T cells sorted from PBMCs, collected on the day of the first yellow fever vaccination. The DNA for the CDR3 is TGTGCCAGCACCCCACGGCAGGGGTCCTACGAGCAGTACTTC. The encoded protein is CASTPRQGSYEQYF.